Shown below are 9 T cell receptor beta chains from a single sample sequenced in a study of T cell changes during pregnancy in multiple sclerosis. TCRdb keeps only in-frame clones here, not all; method: immunoSEQ multiplex PCR. The sample consists of roughly 110,000 clones, more than 80% of them appearing once. This material consisted of peripheral blood, taken before pregnancy. Every receptor here comes from a female donor with multiple sclerosis, enrolled in a pregnancy study.

CDR3 sequence: CASSSGTGGWQPQHF. The CDR3 DNA reads TGTGCCAGCAGCTCCGGGACAGGGGGCTGGCAGCCCCAGCATTTT. The chain uses TRBV7-9 and TRBJ1-5, with TRBD1 matching over 12 bases. Germline trimming cut 4 bases from V and 7 bases from J; bases unmatched to any gene: 5. Germline loops: CDR1 SEHNR, CDR2 FQNEAQ (reference sequence). The length of the CDR3 is 15 residues. Combining the CDR3 with reference TRBV7-9 and TRBJ1-5 gives the whole variable domain DTGVSQNPRHKITKRGQNVTFRCDPISEHNRLYWYRQTLGQGPEFLTYFQNEAQLEKSRLLSDRFSAERPKGSFSTLEIQRTEQGDSAMYLCASSSGTGGWQPQHFGDGTRLSIL.

The chain employs TRBV7-8 and TRBJ2-7, with 7 bases fitting TRBD1. Germline-derived CDR1 and CDR2 are SGHVS and FQNEAQ. The CDR3 covers 13 residues. V was pared by 5 bases and J by 5 bases, with 6 bases of the junction left unmatched. CDR3 nucleotides: TGTGCCAGCAGCCCGACAGGGCTCCACGAGCAGTACTTC. This translates into CASSPTGLHEQYF.

The chain recombines TRBV19 with TRBJ2-1; 9 nucleotides align to TRBD2. There are 15 residues in the CDR3. Unmatched junction bases numbered 12, after V lost 6 bases and J lost 9 bases. The germline CDR1 and CDR2 sequences are LNHDA and SQIVND (reference sequence). The CDR3 nucleotides are TGTGCCAGTAGCGGCGGGGGGGGCGCCCACGCTGAGCAGTTCTTC. Translation: CASSGGGGAHAEQFF.

V usage is TRBV19 and J usage is TRBJ2-1, with 8 bases identical to TRBD2. CDR3 length: 11 residues. Losses at the gene ends were 8 bases for V and 10 bases for J; bases not matched to a gene: 4. The germline gives CDR1 LNHDA, CDR2 SQIVND (reference sequence). CDR3 nucleotide sequence: TGTGCCAGTTCCCGCGGGGGGGAGCAGTTCTTC. This translates into CASSRGGEQFF.

This clone has only one observation. The chain couples TRBV9 to TRBJ1-4; D is unresolved. The germline V gene encodes CDR1 SGDLS and CDR2 YYNGEE. Trimming pared 4 bases from V and 8 bases from J, leaving 18 bases between. The CDR3 consists of 15 residues. The CDR3 reads CASSHSTGNEEKLFF. The CDR3 region has the DNA TGTGCCAGCAGCCATTCGACCGGGAACGAGGAAAAACTGTTTTTT.

The V call is TRBV30, the J call TRBJ1-1, with unresolved D. Per germline, CDR1 GTSNPN and CDR2 SVGIG (reference sequence). This CDR3 is built from 15 residues. V lost 0 bases and J lost 9, with 20 bases in between. The CDR3 reads CAWSVVAMANTQAFF. CDR3 coding DNA: TGTGCCTGGAGTGTGGTAGCTATGGCAAATACACAAGCTTTCTTT.

The chain joins TRBV7-9 to TRBJ2-7; 7 bases align to TRBD2. Germline CDR1 reads SEHNR; CDR2 reads FQNEAQ (reference sequence). This CDR3 has 13 residues. Unmatched junction bases numbered 2, after V lost 0 bases and J lost 6 bases. CDR3 DNA: TGTGCCAGCAGCTTAGCGGGGGGGAGCGAGCAGTACTTC. Protein sequence: CASSLAGGSEQYF.

This chain joins TRBV2 and TRBJ1-5, with D unclear. The V gene's germline CDR1 is SNHLY and CDR2 FYNNEI. The CDR3 covers 14 residues. V shed 8 bases and J shed 2 bases, with 13 bases lying between them. The CDR3 region is CASGRIKGNQPQHF. In nucleotides, the CDR3 is TGTGCCAGCGGGAGGATAAAGGGCAATCAGCCCCAGCATTTT.

The chain links TRBV6-6 to TRBJ2-1, with a weak D call TRBD2 (5 bases). CDR1 is MNHNY, CDR2 SVGAGI, per germline (reference sequence). This CDR3 comprises 14 residues. V lost 2 bases and J 6 bases, leaving 11 bases between the germline ends. For the CDR3, the DNA is TGTGCCAGCAGTTACGCTCCGGGAACCAATGAGCAGTTCTTC. Amino acid sequence: CASSYAPGTNEQFF.